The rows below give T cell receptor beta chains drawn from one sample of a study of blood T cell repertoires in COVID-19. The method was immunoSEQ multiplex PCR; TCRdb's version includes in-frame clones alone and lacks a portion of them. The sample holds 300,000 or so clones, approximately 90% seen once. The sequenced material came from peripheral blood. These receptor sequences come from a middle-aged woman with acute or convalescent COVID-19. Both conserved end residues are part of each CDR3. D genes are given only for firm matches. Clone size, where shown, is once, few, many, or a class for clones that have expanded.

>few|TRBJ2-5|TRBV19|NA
TGTGCCTCTTCGATGGGCCGTCAAGAGACCCAGTACTTC
CASSMGRQETQYF
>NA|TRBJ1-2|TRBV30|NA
TGTGCCTGGTCTTTATGGGGAGATGGCTATGGCTACACCTTC
CAWSLWGDGYGYTF
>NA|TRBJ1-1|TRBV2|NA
TGTGCCAGCAGTGGTCAGGGGAGCACTGAAGCTTTCTTT
CASSGQGSTEAFF
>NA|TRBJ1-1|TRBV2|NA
TGTGCCAGCAGACAGGGTTCGCGGGCCACTGAAGCTTTCTTT
CASRQGSRATEAFF
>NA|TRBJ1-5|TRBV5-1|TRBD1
TGCGCCAGCAGCTTGGGAACAGGGGCCGGACAGCCCCAGCATTTT
CASSLGTGAGQPQHF
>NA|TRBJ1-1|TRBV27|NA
TGTGCCAGCAGATCCACAACGGGAAACACTGAAGCTTTCTTT
CASRSTTGNTEAFF
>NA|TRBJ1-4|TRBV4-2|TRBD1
TGTGCCAGCAGCATTGGGACAGGGGCTGAAAAACTGTTTTTT
CASSIGTGAEKLFF
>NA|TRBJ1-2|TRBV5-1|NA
TGCGCCAGCACCTTAGGGGGAAACTATGGCTACACCTTC
CASTLGGNYGYTF
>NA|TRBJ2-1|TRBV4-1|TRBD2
TGCGCCAGCAGCCACCGACTAGCGGGGATCCTTAGCTCCTACAATGAGCAGTTCTTC
CASSHRLAGILSSYNEQFF
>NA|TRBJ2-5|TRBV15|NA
TGTGCCACCAGCGCCCTCATGGGGGAGGTGGGGAAGACCCAGTACTTC
CATSALMGEVGKTQYF
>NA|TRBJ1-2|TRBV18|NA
TGTGCCAGCTCACCTGGAGGTATCGGAGGCTACACCTTC
CASSPGGIGGYTF
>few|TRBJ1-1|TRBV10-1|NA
TGCGCCAGCAGTTGGGACTTGAACACTGAAGCTTTCTTT
CASSWDLNTEAFF
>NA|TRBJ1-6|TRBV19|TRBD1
TGTGCCAGTAGTGAGACAGGGCCCATCAATTCACCCCTCCACTTT
CASSETGPINSPLHF
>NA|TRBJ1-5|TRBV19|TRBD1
TGTGCCAGTACCAGAGACAGGGCGGATCAGCCCCAGCATTTT
CASTRDRADQPQHF
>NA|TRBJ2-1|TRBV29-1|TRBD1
TGCAGCGTCTCAGGGGGTATGGGGTTCAATGAGCAGTTCTTC
CSVSGGMGFNEQFF
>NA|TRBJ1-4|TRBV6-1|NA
TGTGCCAGCAGTGAAGACGAGGGACTACTAAATGAAAAACTGTTTTTT
CASSEDEGLLNEKLFF
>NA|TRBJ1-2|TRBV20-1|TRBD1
TGCAGTGCTAGTTCGAACAGGGGAGGACGAGACTATGGCTACACCTTC
CSASSNRGGRDYGYTF
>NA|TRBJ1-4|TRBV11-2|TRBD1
TGTGCCAGCAGCTCCATAAGGGGGCGCGGTGAAAAACTGTTTTTT
CASSSIRGRGEKLFF
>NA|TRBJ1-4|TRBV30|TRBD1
TGTGCCTGGAGTGTCCACAGGGGCACTAATGAAAAACTGTTTTTT
CAWSVHRGTNEKLFF
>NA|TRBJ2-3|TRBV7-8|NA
TGTGCCAGCAGCTCGTCAGAGGCCCACACAGATACGCAGTATTTT
CASSSSEAHTDTQYF
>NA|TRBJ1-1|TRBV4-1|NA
TGCGCCAGCAGCCAAGGAGGTAGCGTGAACACTGAAGCTTTCTTT
CASSQGGSVNTEAFF
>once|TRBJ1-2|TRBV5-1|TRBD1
TGCGCCAGCAGCTTGGTCGGACAGGGGATGGACGGCTACACCTTC
CASSLVGQGMDGYTF
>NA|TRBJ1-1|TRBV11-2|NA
TGTGCCAGCAGCTTAGGAGGTAACACTGAAGCTTTCTTT
CASSLGGNTEAFF
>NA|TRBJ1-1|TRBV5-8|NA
TGTGCCAGCGGGGGGTCGGGTGAAGCTTTCTTT
CASGGSGEAFF
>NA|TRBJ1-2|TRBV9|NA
TGTGCCAGCAGCGGCCTTAGGGGGGGCCTCATCCCCTACTATGGCTACACCTTC
CASSGLRGGLIPYYGYTF
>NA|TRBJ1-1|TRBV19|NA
TGTGCCAGTAGTTGGCGGGGGGAAATGAACACTGAAGCTTTCTTT
CASSWRGEMNTEAFF
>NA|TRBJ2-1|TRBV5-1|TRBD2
TGCGCCAGCAGATTGAACCAGCGGGGTTACAATGAGCAGTTCTTC
CASRLNQRGYNEQFF
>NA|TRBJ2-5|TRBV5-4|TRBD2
TGTGCCAGCAGCTTACGGACTAGCCAAGAGACCCAGTACTTC
CASSLRTSQETQYF
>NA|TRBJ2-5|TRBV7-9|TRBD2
TGTGCCAGCAGCTTAGCTAGCGGGAAGACCCAGTACTTC
CASSLASGKTQYF
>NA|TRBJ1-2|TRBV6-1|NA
TGTGCCAGCAGTGAATGGACAGTGCTCTTCTATGGCTACACCTTC
CASSEWTVLFYGYTF
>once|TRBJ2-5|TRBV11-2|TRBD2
TGTGCCAGCAGCCTAATAGGGACTAGCTTGGGCCAAGAGACCCAGTACTTC
CASSLIGTSLGQETQYF
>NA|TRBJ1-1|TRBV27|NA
TGTGCCAGCAGGGGGCAGCCACCCACTGAAGCTTTCTTT
CASRGQPPTEAFF
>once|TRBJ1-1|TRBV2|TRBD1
TGTGCCAGCAGGGGACAGGGGGCCACTGAAGCTTTCTTT
CASRGQGATEAFF
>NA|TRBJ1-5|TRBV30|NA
TGTGCCTGGAGCTCCGGACAGCCTAATCAGCCCCAGCATTTT
CAWSSGQPNQPQHF
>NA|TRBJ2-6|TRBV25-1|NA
TGTGCCAGCAGTGGCCCGATGAGCTCTGGGGCCAACGTCCTGACTTTC
CASSGPMSSGANVLTF
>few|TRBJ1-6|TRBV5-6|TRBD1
TGTGCCAGCAGCTTGCCCGGGACAGCCTATAATTCACCCCTCCACTTT
CASSLPGTAYNSPLHF
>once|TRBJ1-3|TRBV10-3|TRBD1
TGTGCCATAGCAACGGGACAGAACTCTGGAAACACCATATATTTT
CAIATGQNSGNTIYF
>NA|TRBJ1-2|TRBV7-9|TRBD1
TGTGCCAGCAGCTTCGGGCAGGGGGAAGGGGATGGCTACACCTTC
CASSFGQGEGDGYTF
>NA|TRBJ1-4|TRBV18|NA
TGTGCCAGCTCACTGTTCGAAGGGGTCGCTAATGAAAAACTGTTTTTT
CASSLFEGVANEKLFF
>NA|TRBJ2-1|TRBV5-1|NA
TGCGCCAGCGGACCGAACCACAGGGTCTCCTACAATGAGCAGTTCTTC
CASGPNHRVSYNEQFF
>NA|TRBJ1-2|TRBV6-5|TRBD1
TGTGCCAGCAGACTTCAGGGGGCCTATGGCTACACCTTC
CASRLQGAYGYTF
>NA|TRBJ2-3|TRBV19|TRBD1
TGTGCCAGTAGTACGGACAGGGCTCGCACAGATACGCAGTATTTT
CASSTDRARTDTQYF
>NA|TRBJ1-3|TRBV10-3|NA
TGTGCCATCAGCGGGGGACCGAACTCTGGAAACACCATATATTTT
CAISGGPNSGNTIYF